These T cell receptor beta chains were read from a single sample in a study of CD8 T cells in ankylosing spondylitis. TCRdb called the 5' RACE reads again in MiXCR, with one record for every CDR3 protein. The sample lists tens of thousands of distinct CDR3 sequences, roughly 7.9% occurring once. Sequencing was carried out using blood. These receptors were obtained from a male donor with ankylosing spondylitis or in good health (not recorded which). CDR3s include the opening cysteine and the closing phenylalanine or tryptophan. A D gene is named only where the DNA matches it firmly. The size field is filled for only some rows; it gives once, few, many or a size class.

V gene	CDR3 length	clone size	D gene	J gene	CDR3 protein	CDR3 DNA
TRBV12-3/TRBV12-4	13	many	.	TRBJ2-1	CASSPNGRNEQFF	TGTGCCAGCAGTCCCAATGGACGCAATGAGCAGTTCTTC
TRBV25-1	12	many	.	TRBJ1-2	CASSQQGVRYTF	TGTGCCAGCAGTCAGCAGGGAGTGCGCTACACCTTC
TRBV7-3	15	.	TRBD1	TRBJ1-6	CASSRKGQGGSPLHF	TGTGCCAGCAGCAGAAAAGGACAGGGTGGTTCACCCCTCCACTTT
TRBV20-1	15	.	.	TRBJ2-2	CSASGNRVYTGELFF	TGCAGTGCTTCGGGGAACAGGGTCTACACCGGGGAGCTGTTTTTT
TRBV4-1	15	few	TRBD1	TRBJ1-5	CASSLRTGGYQPQHF	TGCGCCAGCAGCCTTAGGACAGGGGGCTATCAGCCCCAGCATTTT
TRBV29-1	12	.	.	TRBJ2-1	CSGKGSAPREFF	TGCAGCGGAAAGGGGTCTGCCCCCCGGGAGTTCTTC
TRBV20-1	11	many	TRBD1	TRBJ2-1	CSWTGYNEQFF	TGCAGTTGGACAGGCTACAATGAGCAGTTCTTC
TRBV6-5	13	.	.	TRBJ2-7	CASSAGQTGEQYF	TGTGCCAGCAGTGCGGGACAAACGGGAGAGCAGTACTTC
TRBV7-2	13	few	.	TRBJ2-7	CASSLVGRDEQYF	TGTGCCAGCAGCTTAGTCGGCAGGGACGAGCAGTACTTC
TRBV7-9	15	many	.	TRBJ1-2	CASSLGDQNSYGYTF	TGTGCCAGCAGCTTAGGGGACCAGAATTCCTATGGCTACACCTTC
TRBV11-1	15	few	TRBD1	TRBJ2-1	CASRPTGTGFDEQFF	TGTGCCAGCAGACCTACGGGGACAGGGTTCGATGAGCAGTTCTTC
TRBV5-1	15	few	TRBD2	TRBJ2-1	CASSLKREVGNEQFF	TGCGCCAGCAGCTTAAAGCGGGAGGTTGGGAATGAGCAGTTCTTC
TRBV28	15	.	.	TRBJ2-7	CASSLAGSLSYEQYF	TGTGCCAGCAGTTTAGCAGGTAGTTTGTCCTACGAGCAGTACTTC
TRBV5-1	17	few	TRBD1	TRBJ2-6	CASMGDRELAGANVLTF	TGCGCCAGCATGGGGGACAGAGAACTAGCTGGGGCCAACGTCCTGACTTTC
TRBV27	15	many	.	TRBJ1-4	CASSPLQGLNEKLFF	TGTGCCAGCAGTCCCCTACAGGGACTTAATGAAAAACTGTTTTTT
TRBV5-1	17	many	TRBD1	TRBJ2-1	CASSFRTGLSSYNEQFF	TGCGCCAGCAGCTTTCGGACAGGGCTCAGCTCCTACAATGAGCAGTTCTTC
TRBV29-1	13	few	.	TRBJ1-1	CSVDRVGGTEAFF	TGCAGCGTTGACCGAGTTGGGGGCACTGAAGCTTTCTTT
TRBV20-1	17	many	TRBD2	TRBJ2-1	CSAPWTSGASAHNEQFF	TGCAGTGCTCCCTGGACTAGCGGGGCCTCGGCCCACAATGAGCAGTTCTTC
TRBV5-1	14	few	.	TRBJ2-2	CASSPDGGPGELFF	TGCGCCAGCAGCCCGGATGGGGGGCCCGGGGAGCTGTTTTTT
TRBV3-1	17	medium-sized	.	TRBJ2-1	CASSPQEWRENYNEQFF	TGTGCCAGCAGCCCACAAGAGTGGCGGGAAAACTACAATGAGCAGTTCTTC
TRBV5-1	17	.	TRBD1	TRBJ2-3	CASSLDSGQGITDTQYF	TGCGCCAGCAGCTTGGATTCGGGACAGGGGATCACAGATACGCAGTATTTT
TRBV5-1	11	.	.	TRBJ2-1	CASSLGPEQFF	TGCGCCAGCAGCTTGGGTCCGGAGCAGTTCTTC
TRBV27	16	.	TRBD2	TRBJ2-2	CASSFSGRGNTGELFF	TGTGCCAGCAGTTTTAGCGGGAGGGGGAACACCGGGGAGCTGTTTTTT
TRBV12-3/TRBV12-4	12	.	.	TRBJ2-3	CASSRTRDTQYF	TGTGCCAGCAGCCGGACTCGAGATACGCAGTATTTT
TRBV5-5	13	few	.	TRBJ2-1	CASSLVGLHEQFF	TGTGCCAGCAGCTTGGTAGGGTTGCATGAGCAGTTCTTC